These T cell receptor beta chains were read from a single sample in a study of blood T cell repertoires in COVID-19. Generated by immunoSEQ multiplex PCR, the TCRdb table keeps only in-frame clones and is missing some. The sample carries roughly 150,000 clones, around four fifths recorded once. The sample consisted of PBMCs or T cells enriched from blood (not recorded which). These receptors were obtained from a man between 65 and 85 years old who had been exposed to COVID-19. Both conserved end residues are part of each CDR3. D genes are given only for firm matches. Rows give clone size only sometimes, using once, few, many, or a class for an expanded clone.

CDR3 protein,CDR3 DNA,V gene,J gene,D gene,clone size
CASSLGQGQETQYF,TGTGCCAGCAGCCTAGGACAGGGGCAAGAGACCCAGTACTTC,TRBV7-2,TRBJ2-5,TRBD1,NA
CASSLGIGAYTEAFF,TGTGCCAGCAGTTTAGGGATAGGGGCTTACACTGAAGCTTTCTTT,TRBV27,TRBJ1-1,NA,NA
CASSLRSGTVEGELFF,TGTGCCAGCAGCTTGCGAAGTGGGACAGTAGAAGGGGAGCTGTTTTTT,TRBV5-5,TRBJ2-2,TRBD1,NA
CATSRSRDSYEQYF,TGTGCCACCAGCAGATCCCGGGACAGCTACGAGCAGTACTTC,TRBV15,TRBJ2-7,TRBD1,NA
CASSQSIQGRTKNIQYF,TGCGCCAGCAGTCAATCGATACAGGGTAGAACCAAAAACATTCAGTACTTC,TRBV23-1,TRBJ2-4,NA,NA
CASSPRGAFHGLGAYEQYF,TGTGCCAGTAGTCCGAGGGGGGCGTTCCATGGACTAGGTGCCTACGAGCAGTACTTC,TRBV19,TRBJ2-7,NA,NA
CASSSSTGGGYEQYF,TGTGCCAGCAGCTCATCTACAGGGGGGGGCTACGAGCAGTACTTC,TRBV11-2,TRBJ2-7,NA,NA
CASSPGTEPNYGYTF,TGTGCCAGCTCACCAGGGACAGAGCCTAACTATGGCTACACCTTC,TRBV18,TRBJ1-2,TRBD1,NA
CASSDRQGGGNTIYF,TGTGCCAGCAGTGACCGACAGGGTGGTGGAAACACCATATATTTT,TRBV6-1,TRBJ1-3,TRBD1,NA
CASSLALTSGGDEQFF,TGCGCCAGCAGCTTGGCCTTGACTAGCGGGGGCGATGAGCAGTTCTTC,TRBV5-1,TRBJ2-1,TRBD2,NA
CAWSVWRGRYEQYF,TGTGCCTGGAGTGTATGGAGGGGGCGGTACGAGCAGTACTTC,TRBV30,TRBJ2-7,NA,NA
CASSINRGKGAKNIQYF,TGTGCCAGCAGCATAAACAGGGGAAAGGGAGCCAAAAACATTCAGTACTTC,TRBV28,TRBJ2-4,TRBD1,NA
CASSMTRSANYGYTF,TGTGCCAGTAGTATGACACGATCTGCTAACTATGGCTACACCTTC,TRBV19,TRBJ1-2,NA,NA
CASSLAGTGELFF,TGCGCCAGCAGCTTGGCCGGGACCGGGGAGCTGTTTTTT,TRBV5-1,TRBJ2-2,NA,NA
CASSLAFSNSPLHF,TGTGCCAGCAGTTTGGCCTTCTCCAATTCACCCCTCCACTTT,TRBV27,TRBJ1-6,NA,NA
CASSLQSLPVTEAFF,TGTGCCAGCAGCTTACAAAGCCTCCCGGTCACTGAAGCTTTCTTT,TRBV11-2,TRBJ1-1,NA,NA
CASSLAKGLGSYNEQFF,TGTGCCAGCAGCTTAGCGAAGGGGCTCGGATCCTACAATGAGCAGTTCTTC,TRBV7-2,TRBJ2-1,NA,few
CASSLGGRGYGYTF,TGTGCCAGCAGTTTGGGGGGGCGAGGCTATGGCTACACCTTC,TRBV27,TRBJ1-2,NA,NA
CASSLKRTGTEAFF,TGTGCCAGCAGCTTGAAGCGTACGGGCACTGAAGCTTTCTTT,TRBV5-8,TRBJ1-1,NA,NA
CAWIPGIQETQYF,TGTGCCTGGATTCCGGGAATCCAAGAGACCCAGTACTTC,TRBV30,TRBJ2-5,NA,NA
CASSLTGVGELFF,TGTGCCAGCAGCTTAACGGGAGTCGGGGAGCTGTTTTTT,TRBV7-2,TRBJ2-2,NA,NA
CASSLGTGGMGEQYF,TGTGCCAGCAGTTTAGGGACAGGGGGCATGGGCGAGCAGTACTTC,TRBV27,TRBJ2-7,TRBD1,NA
CASQRTGVRDTEAFF,TGCGCCAGCCAACGGACAGGGGTTCGGGACACTGAAGCTTTCTTT,TRBV4-1,TRBJ1-1,TRBD1,NA
CASSGQGNGYTF,TGTGCCAGCAGCGGACAGGGCAACGGCTACACCTTC,TRBV7-2,TRBJ1-2,TRBD1,few
CASSPMSGGQETQYF,TGTGCCAGCAGCCCTATGTCCGGGGGGCAAGAGACCCAGTACTTC,TRBV7-7,TRBJ2-5,TRBD2,NA
CASSLGGGAYGYTF,TGTGCCAGCAGCTTGGGTGGGGGGGCCTATGGCTACACCTTC,TRBV7-2,TRBJ1-2,NA,NA
CASIVGGNTGELFF,TGTGCCAGCATAGTAGGGGGGAACACCGGGGAGCTGTTTTTT,TRBV6-5,TRBJ2-2,NA,few
CASSQLVAGVSYNEQFF,TGTGCCAGCAGCCAGCTGGTAGCGGGTGTCTCCTACAATGAGCAGTTCTTC,TRBV21-1,TRBJ2-1,NA,few
CASSPGRSGNTIYF,TGTGCCAGCAGTCCAGGAAGGTCTGGAAACACCATATATTTT,TRBV2,TRBJ1-3,NA,NA
CASSFGNEKLFF,TGTGCCAGCAGCTTCGGGAATGAAAAACTGTTTTTT,TRBV5-5,TRBJ1-4,NA,NA
CASSLEGNPYEQYF,TGCGCCAGCAGCTTGGAGGGGAATCCTTACGAGCAGTACTTC,TRBV5-1,TRBJ2-7,NA,NA
CASSYMPGQGSTEAFF,TGTGCCAGCAGTTACATGCCGGGACAGGGATCCACTGAAGCTTTCTTT,TRBV6-2/TRBV6-3,TRBJ1-1,TRBD1,NA
CASRSPGSGRTYEQYF,TGTGCCAGCAGATCCCCGGGGAGCGGGAGGACCTACGAGCAGTACTTC,TRBV28,TRBJ2-7,TRBD2,NA
CASRPGSSGGSTDTQYF,TGTGCCAGCAGACCAGGTTCTAGCGGGGGTAGCACAGATACGCAGTATTTT,TRBV28,TRBJ2-3,TRBD2,NA
CASSIARGTTGELFF,TGTGCCAGTAGTATTGCCAGGGGAACCACCGGGGAGCTGTTTTTT,TRBV19,TRBJ2-2,NA,NA
CASSDPESNQPQHF,TGTGCCAGCAGTGATCCCGAGAGCAATCAGCCCCAGCATTTT,TRBV6-1,TRBJ1-5,NA,NA
CASSKPRDRDRNGYTF,TGTGCCAGCAGCAAACCGAGGGACAGGGATCGAAATGGCTACACCTTC,TRBV21-1,TRBJ1-2,NA,NA
CASSLVAGGPAEQFF,TGCGCCAGCAGCTTGGTAGCGGGGGGGCCGGCTGAGCAGTTCTTC,TRBV5-1,TRBJ2-1,TRBD2,once
CASTQGNSQPQHF,TGTGCCAGCACTCAGGGTAACAGCCAGCCCCAGCATTTT,TRBV7-2,TRBJ1-5,NA,once
CASSFGTDTEAFF,TGTGCCAGCAGCTTTGGGACAGATACTGAAGCTTTCTTT,TRBV7-3,TRBJ1-1,TRBD1,NA
CASSSGTGTYEQYF,TGTGCCAGCAGCTCCGGGACAGGGACCTACGAGCAGTACTTC,TRBV11-2,TRBJ2-7,TRBD1,NA
CASSQDGRHQPQHF,TGCGCCAGCAGCCAAGACGGCAGGCATCAGCCCCAGCATTTT,TRBV4-3,TRBJ1-5,NA,NA
CASNRQGLYGYTF,TGTGCCAGCAACCGCCAGGGACTCTATGGCTACACCTTC,TRBV28,TRBJ1-2,NA,NA
CASSLQGAGGYTF,TGTGCCAGCAGTTTACAGGGGGCGGGGGGCTACACCTTC,TRBV27,TRBJ1-2,TRBD1,NA
CASSWGQGGEQYF,TGCGCCAGCAGCTGGGGACAGGGAGGCGAGCAGTACTTC,TRBV5-1,TRBJ2-7,TRBD1,NA
CSAAPGLLDEQYF,TGCTCCGCAGCCCCAGGCCTCCTGGACGAGCAGTACTTC,TRBV29-1,TRBJ2-7,NA,NA
CASSTYRDRALRNYGYTF,TGTGCCAGCAGTACATACCGGGACAGGGCCTTGCGGAACTATGGCTACACCTTC,TRBV27,TRBJ1-2,TRBD1,NA
CASSQWGTGDSPLHF,TGTGCCAGCAGCCAGTGGGGGACAGGGGATTCACCCCTCCACTTT,TRBV5-5,TRBJ1-6,TRBD1,NA
CASSALGRANYGYTF,TGTGCCAGCAGCGCCCTGGGCAGAGCTAACTATGGCTACACCTTC,TRBV28,TRBJ1-2,NA,NA
CASSIYGTGGSPLHF,TGCGCCAGCAGTATCTACGGGACAGGGGGATCACCCCTCCACTTT,TRBV5-1,TRBJ1-6,TRBD1,NA
CASSSGVYEQYF,TGTGCCAGCAGTTCAGGGGTCTACGAGCAGTACTTC,TRBV6-2/TRBV6-3,TRBJ2-7,NA,NA
CASSFIAGVSDTGELFF,TGTGCCAGCAGTTTCATAGCGGGAGTGAGTGACACCGGGGAGCTGTTTTTT,TRBV28,TRBJ2-2,TRBD2,NA
CASSIVSGSTYEQYF,TGTGCCAGCTCAATTGTAAGCGGGAGTACTTACGAGCAGTACTTC,TRBV5-4,TRBJ2-7,TRBD2,NA
CASSYRTGAQPQHF,TGTGCCAGCAGTTACCGGACAGGGGCCCAGCCCCAGCATTTT,TRBV6-2/TRBV6-3,TRBJ1-5,TRBD1,NA
CASSFQGVTNEKLFF,TGTGCCAGCAGCTTTCAGGGGGTGACTAATGAAAAACTGTTTTTT,TRBV7-2,TRBJ1-4,TRBD1,NA